This entry is about one TCR beta chain. Its matching antigen is unknown. The data derive from a study of graft-versus-host responses after intestinal transplantation. Germline lookup yields CDR1 SGDLS and CDR2 YYNGEE. V lost 4 bases and J lost 5; bases outside the gene matches: 8. The CDR3 is 16 residues long. Assay used: immunoSEQ multiplex PCR; TCRdb lists only in-frame clones, some missing. The sample lists tens of thousands of clones, 85% to 90% occurring once. The sequence derives from a human donor who received an intestinal transplant. This chain connects TRBV9 to TRBJ2-1, with 11 bases lining up with TRBD2. This sample comprised unstimulated CD4+ T cells sorted from spleen or lymph node cells, obtained before intestinal transplant. The CDR3 nucleotides read TGTGCCAGCAGCCCCCAGCTAGCGGGGGGCAACAATGAGCAGTTCTTC. This encodes CASSPQLAGGNNEQFF.